This T cell receptor beta chain stems from a study of OX40 agonist ivuxolimab in advanced cancers. The overall study: Dose-escalation subjects each had hepatocellular carcinoma, melanoma, renal cell or head and neck cancer.

Study-wide findings and caveats: In the 0.1 to 3.0 mg/kg range, CD4+ and CD8+ blood T cells had expanded clonally by week 6.

With regard to this clone: Its specificity is not known.

Produced via immunoSEQ multiplex PCR; TCRdb's table is partial and in-frame only. The repertoire holds 60,000 to 75,000 clones, with 80% as singletons. The V end was cut by 0 bases, the J end by 4 bases, with 9 bases between. The CDR3 is 15 residues long. Germline-derived CDR1 and CDR2 are MNHEY and SVGAGI. The TCR sequence derives from an adult with an advanced solid tumor such as melanoma, head and neck, liver or kidney cancer. The material was CD4+ or CD8+ T cells sorted from blood, obtained in a trial of the OX40 agonist ivuxolimab. The gene calls are TRBV6-5 and TRBJ2-2; possibly TRBD1 for D (6 bases). CDR3 in amino acids: CASSYSNRATGELFF. CDR3 DNA: TGTGCCAGCAGTTACTCGAACAGGGCCACCGGGGAGCTGTTTTTT.